This TCR beta chain was obtained from a study of T cell responses to AZD1222 COVID-19 vaccine. Whole-study findings and limits: Spike-wide coverage was observed for vaccine-associated CD4 TCRs, with dominant responses at 160-218 and 743-854. Recipients of AZD1222 seropositive at baseline numbered only 6 or 7.

Of note for this clone: As yet, its antigen is unknown.

Data came from immunoSEQ multiplex PCR; TCRdb stores just in-frame clones and leaves some out. The table shows approximately 120,000 clones, with around 90% occurring only once. The CDR3 runs to 14 residues. Germline CDR1 MDHEN, CDR2 SYDVKM. Trimming pared 1 base from V and 4 bases from J, leaving 10 bases between. The V and J genes are TRBV28 and TRBJ1-1; D is ambiguous. Specimen: peripheral blood, collected on day 0 of AZD1222 vaccination. This clonotype was obtained from an adult in good health. As DNA, the CDR3 is TGTGCCAGCAGTTTATTGAAAGGTCCCACTGAAGCTTTCTTT. Its protein product is CASSLLKGPTEAFF.